One and the same sample provided the 23 T cell receptor beta chains below, sequenced in a study of cytomegalovirus exposure and HLA in healthy donors. Primers: 60 Vbeta forward and 13 Jbeta reverse. TCRdb's copy holds only in-frame clones and misses some; the assay was immunoSEQ multiplex PCR. The sample contains 95,000 to 100,000 clones, over 60% of which appear only once. Sequencing was done on a sample of PBMCs. The receptors here all came from a human donor in good health.

The rearrangement uses TRBV11-2 and TRBJ1-5; possibly TRBD1 for D (5 bases). This CDR3 is built from 13 residues. The V and J ends lost 5 bases and 6 bases respectively, with 11 bases between them. Germline V lookup: CDR1 SGHAT, CDR2 FQNNGV. The CDR3 coding sequence is TGTGCCAGCAGCCCCGGGGGATTTCAGCCCCAGCATTTT. It translates to CASSPGGFQPQHF. The entire variable domain, with the rest obtained from reference TRBV11-2 and TRBJ1-5, is as follows: EAGVAQSPRYKIIEKRQSVAFWCNPISGHATLYWYQQILGQGPKLLIQFQNNGVVDDSQLPKDRFSAERLKGVDSTLKIQPAKLEDSAVYLCASSPGGFQPQHFGDGTRLSIL.

The chain employs TRBV7-8 and TRBJ1-1; the D is unclear. This CDR3 comprises 11 residues. Per germline, CDR1 SGHVS and CDR2 FQNEAQ. V lost 8 bases to trimming and J lost 0 bases, with 4 bases between them. The CDR3 reads CASGVNTEAFF. The CDR3 DNA sequence: TGTGCCAGCGGAGTGAACACTGAAGCTTTCTTT.

This chain links TRBV9 with TRBJ2-2; 8 positions agree with TRBD1. The V segment lost 4 bases and the J segment 6 bases; nucleotides outside the gene matches: 20. The CDR3 totals 19 residues. The germline V gene has CDR1 SGDLS and CDR2 YYNGEE. CDR3 sequence reads: CASSLDPPGTGTKSGELFF. The DNA of the CDR3 is TGTGCCAGCAGCCTAGACCCGCCCGGGACAGGAACGAAGTCCGGGGAGCTGTTTTTT. The whole variable domain, remainder taken from reference TRBV9 and TRBJ2-2, is DSGVTQTPKHLITATGQRVTLRCSPRSGDLSVYWYQQSLDQGLQFLIQYYNGEERAKGNILERFSAQQFPDLHSELNLSSLELGDSALYFCASSLDPPGTGTKSGELFFGEGSRLTVL.

This rearrangement joins TRBV12-2 to TRBJ1-6. TRBV12-2 is an annotated pseudogene. The CDR3 spans 12 residues. For the CDR3, the DNA is TGTGCAAGTCGCCTTAGCCATTCACCCCTCCACTTT. It specifies CASRLSHSPLHF.

The CDR3 coding sequence is TGTGCCAGCAGCTTGGGGACAATACGCAACGAGCAGTACTTC. Translation gives CASSLGTIRNEQYF. This chain links TRBV5-6 with TRBJ2-7; possibly TRBD1 for D (5 bases). The germline gives CDR1 SGHDT, CDR2 YYEEEE. Trimming removed 0 bases from V and 5 bases from J, with 12 bases in between. This CDR3 has 14 amino acids.

V usage is TRBV19 and J usage is TRBJ1-3; D remains ambiguous. Germline CDR1 LNHDA, CDR2 SQIVND (reference sequence). CDR3 length: 11 residues. Trimming removed 1 base at V and 8 bases at J, with 3 bases between. For the CDR3, the DNA is TGTGCCAGTAGTATAGGCGACACCATATATTTT. It is translated as CASSIGDTIYF.

V is TRBV5-1 and J is TRBJ2-5; 11 nucleotides align to TRBD2. The CDR3 extends over 15 amino acids. The V gene's germline CDR1 is SGHRS and CDR2 YFSETQ. V lost 2 bases and J lost 2; bases outside the gene matches: 2. The CDR3 DNA sequence: TGCGCCAGCAGCTTACTAGCGGGGGAGCAAGAGACCCAGTACTTC. It is translated as CASSLLAGEQETQYF.

The chain employs TRBV5-1 and TRBJ1-1; 8 bases match TRBD1. The CDR3 is made up of 14 amino acids. Germline CDR1 is SGHRS and CDR2 is YFSETQ. Trimming removed 4 bases from V and 2 bases from J; junction bases left unmatched: 4. Written as DNA, the CDR3 is TGCGCCAGCAGCCGAACAGGGGGAAACACTGAAGCTTTCTTT. This translates into CASSRTGGNTEAFF. Based on the CDR3 plus reference TRBV5-1 and TRBJ1-1, the full variable domain is KAGVTQTPRYLIKTRGQQVTLSCSPISGHRSVSWYQQTPGQGLQFLFEYFSETQRNKGNFPGRFSGRQFSNSRSEMNVSTLELGDSALYLCASSRTGGNTEAFFGQGTRLTVV.

This clone was observed a handful of times. This chain joins TRBV10-3 and TRBJ1-5, with TRBD1 matching over 8 bases. The CDR3 spans 13 residues. Germline trimming cut 6 bases from V and 4 bases from J; bases unmatched to any gene: 2. Germline V gene lookup returns CDR1 ENHRY and CDR2 SYGVKD. The DNA of the CDR3 is TGTGCCATCAGCTGGGACAGGAATCAGCCCCAGCATTTT. It specifies CAISWDRNQPQHF.

This chain uses TRBV27 with TRBJ2-1; D unclear. The V gene lost 3 bases and the J gene lost 6 bases, with 9 bases spanning the gap. The CDR3 sequence is 13 residues long. Germline V gives CDR1 MNHEY, CDR2 SMNVEV (reference sequence). This CDR3 is CASSFFSGNEQFF. In DNA, the CDR3 is TGTGCCAGCAGTTTTTTTTCCGGCAATGAGCAGTTCTTC.

The chain combines TRBV2 with TRBJ1-5; D call uncertain. The CDR3 covers 14 residues. Germline V gene data show CDR1 as SNHLY and CDR2 as FYNNEI. V was clipped by 6 bases and J by 3 bases, with 12 bases between them. The CDR3 is CASSQKRDNQPQHF. CDR3 sequence (DNA): TGTGCCAGCAGCCAGAAGAGGGACAATCAGCCCCAGCATTTT.

A single count supports this clone. This chain connects TRBV7-9 to TRBJ1-6, with 7 bases aligning to TRBD1. With V trimmed by 5 bases and J by 7 bases, 8 bases remained unmatched. The V gene's germline CDR1 is SEHNR and CDR2 FQNEAQ (reference sequence). The CDR3 sequence is 15 residues long. The CDR3 reads CASSSRTGLNSPLHF. DNA for the CDR3: TGTGCCAGCAGCAGTAGGACAGGCCTAAATTCACCCCTCCACTTT.

The chain uses TRBV6-4 and TRBJ2-1; TRBD2 matches at 14 bases. The CDR3 loop spans 15 amino acids. CDR1 and CDR2 from the germline V gene are MRHNA and SNTAGT. Unmatched junction bases numbered 7, after V lost 6 bases and J lost 9 bases. CDR3 nucleotide sequence: TGTGCCAGCAGCCCGACTAGCGGGGGGGCCATTGAGCAGTTCTTC. Translated: CASSPTSGGAIEQFF.

V usage is TRBV5-1 and J usage is TRBJ2-7; D is undetermined. Germline CDR1 SGHRS, CDR2 YFSETQ. This CDR3 region has 13 residues. With 0 bases removed from V and 3 bases from J, the gap between germline ends came to 7 bases. The CDR3 bases are TGCGCCAGCAGCTTGGGACACCTCTACGAGCAGTACTTC. Encoded protein: CASSLGHLYEQYF.

The chain joins TRBV18 to TRBJ2-1; 10 positions match TRBD1. Germline V gene lookup returns CDR1 KGHSH and CDR2 LQKENI. The CDR3 sequence is 16 residues long. V shed 3 bases, J shed 4 bases, and the junction held 6 bases outside the gene matches. DNA of the CDR3: TGTGCCAGCTCACCCTTACCGGGACAGGGGTACAATGAGCAGTTCTTC. Protein product: CASSPLPGQGYNEQFF.

The gene calls are TRBV27 and TRBJ2-3; TRBD2 aligns across 8 bases. The CDR3 contains 15 residues. Germline V gene data show CDR1 as MNHEY and CDR2 as SMNVEV (reference sequence). V shed 5 bases, J shed 3 bases, and the junction held 7 bases outside the gene matches. DNA for the CDR3: TGTGCCAGCAGTCACAGCGGGAGCTATACAGATACGCAGTATTTT. This codes for CASSHSGSYTDTQYF.

V and J are TRBV15 and TRBJ1-2; TRBD1 matches at 7 bases. The CDR3 loop spans 15 amino acids. The germline CDR1 and CDR2 sequences are LNHNV and YYDKDF (reference sequence). After removal of 0 bases from V and 7 bases from J, the junction contained 8 bases not matched to a gene. The CDR3 DNA sequence: TGTGCCACCAGCAGAGAGGCACAGGGGTTAGCTGGCTACACCTTC. As protein: CATSREAQGLAGYTF.

The rearrangement links TRBV13 to TRBJ2-7; 9 nucleotides line up with TRBD1. Germline lookup yields CDR1 PRHDT and CDR2 FYEKMQ (reference sequence). Trimming took 6 bases from V and 5 from J; bases not matched to a gene: 14. The CDR3 sequence is 16 residues long. The CDR3 nucleotides read TGTGCCAGCAGATTTCGAGGGACAGGGAAAGACCACGAGCAGTACTTC. Protein product: CASRFRGTGKDHEQYF.

The chain recombines TRBV27 with TRBJ1-5; 8 bases map to TRBD1. Germline V gives CDR1 MNHEY, CDR2 SMNVEV (reference sequence). The CDR3 is 15 residues long. V lost 4 bases and J lost 3; bases outside the gene matches: 5. CDR3 DNA sequence: TGTGCCAGCAGTTCCTTACAGGGGGTCAATCAGCCCCAGCATTTT. The encoded protein is CASSSLQGVNQPQHF.

This chain connects TRBV9 to TRBJ1-1; possible D gene TRBD1, 5 bases. Trimming took off 3 bases at V and 3 bases at J, with 9 bases between the two ends. Germline CDR1 reads SGDLS; CDR2 reads YYNGEE. The CDR3 spans 13 residues. In DNA form, the CDR3 reads TGTGCCAGCAGCGGGGGGGGGTACACTGAAGCTTTCTTT. This translates into CASSGGGYTEAFF.

This clone was seen just once. The chain employs TRBV30 and TRBJ2-3, with D hard to call. This CDR3 region has 13 residues. Trimming left V 5 bases short and J 0 bases short, with 9 bases between. Germline V lookup: CDR1 GTSNPN, CDR2 SVGIG (reference sequence). CDR3 coding DNA: TGTGCCTGGGTAAGAGGTAGCACAGATACGCAGTATTTT. As protein: CAWVRGSTDTQYF.

The rearrangement links TRBV4-1 to TRBJ1-1, with D possibly matching TRBD1 (5 bases). The ends were cut back, 4 bases at V and 1 base at J, with 10 bases in the middle. This CDR3 region has 14 residues. Germline V lookup: CDR1 MGHRA, CDR2 YSYEKL. The CDR3 here is CASSRVGQNTEAFF. In nucleotides, the CDR3 is TGCGCCAGCAGCCGGGTCGGACAGAACACTGAAGCTTTCTTT.

The chain combines TRBV2 with TRBJ1-3; D is unresolved. The V and J ends lost 6 bases and 3 bases respectively, with 9 bases between them. The CDR3 runs 13 residues. Germline CDR1 SNHLY, CDR2 FYNNEI. CDR3: CASRMTNGNTIYF. The CDR3 DNA reads TGTGCCAGCAGGATGACTAATGGAAACACCATATATTTT.